Following are 7 T cell receptor beta chains from one sample sequenced in a study of spatial heterogeneity in lung cancer. Antigens of these TCRs are unknown. TCRdb re-called the 5' RACE reads through MiXCR, storing one row per CDR3 protein. Here the sample spans roughly 730 distinct CDR3 sequences, 30% to 40% being singletons. Described time point: sample taken at primary tumor resection. The study, taken as a whole, reports: Tumor mutation counts were tracked by expanded intratumoral alpha and beta TCR counts.

Sequencing used lung tumor tissue, obtained at surgery. These TCRs come from a male donor with early-stage non-small cell lung cancer.

Judged by abundance, this clonotype is large (0.1 to 1%). The CDR3 ends on some other residue instead of the conserved phenylalanine or tryptophan, so this is likely a read error. The library was built for alpha chains, so this beta chain is an off-target read and its size means little. This chain links TRBV27 with TRBJ1-6; D ambiguous. Germline CDR1 MNHEY, CDR2 SMNVEV (reference sequence). The CDR3 length is 14 residues. The V gene lost 3 bases and the J gene lost 6 bases, with 9 bases spanning the gap. CDR3 in amino acids: CASSFRGSNSPLHL. CDR3 coding DNA: TGTGCCAGCAGTTTCCGGGGTTCTAATTCACCCCTCCACCTT.

Concerning this clonotype: This beta chain is off target for a library built for alpha chains, so its abundance means little. The chain employs TRBV11-2 and TRBJ1-5, with unresolved D. V shed 5 bases and J shed 0 bases, with 14 bases lying between them. This CDR3 is built from 16 residues. The germline V gene has CDR1 SGHAT and CDR2 FQNNGV. The CDR3 loop reads CASSGRVYDSNQPQHF. CDR3 bases: TGTGCCAGCAGCGGGCGGGTCTATGATAGCAATCAGCCCCAGCATTTT.

Worth noting for this clonotype: Because the CDR3's place on the DNA is in doubt, the DNA is left out and the CDR3 is given as listed by TCRdb. This beta chain is an unintended read in a library built for alpha chains; its size means little. V usage is TRBV21-1 and J usage is TRBJ2-1. TRBV21-1 is annotated as a pseudogene. The CDR3 adds up to 12 amino acids, both ends counted. The CDR3 reads CAYCCSYNEQFF.

Sample share makes this clonotype hyperexpanded (1% or more). This beta chain was picked up by a library intended for alpha chains and is off target, so its count carries little meaning. The chain has TRBV4-3 and TRBJ1-1, with a weak D call TRBD1 (5 bases). V was trimmed by 1 base and J by 1 base, leaving 13 bases between them. The CDR3 spans 16 residues. Germline V lookup: CDR1 LGHNA, CDR2 YSLEER. This chain's CDR3 is CASSQVRGTTNTEAFF. CDR3 in DNA: TGCGCCAGCAGCCAAGTCAGAGGGACGACGAACACTGAAGCTTTCTTT.

By proportion, this clonotype is large. As an off-target read in a library built for alpha chains, this beta chain has a frequency of little significance. V gene TRBV12-3 or TRBV12-4 combines with J gene TRBJ2-1; TRBD1 aligns across 7 bases. The length of the CDR3 is 12 residues. V shed 4 bases, J shed 7 bases, and the junction held 1 base outside the gene matches. CDR3 in DNA: TGTGCCAGCAGTTCAGGGGGTAATGAGCAGTTCTTC. Translated: CASSSGGNEQFF.

This clonotype is labeled as medium-sized. Since it is a stray read in a library aimed at alpha chains, this beta chain has a size that is not meaningful. The rearrangement links TRBV5-4 to TRBJ2-6; a possible D gene is TRBD1 (5 bases). With 5 bases removed from V and 0 bases from J, the gap between germline ends came to 9 bases. From germline, CDR1 is SGHNT and CDR2 YYREEE (reference sequence). The CDR3 totals 15 residues. In nucleotides, the CDR3 is TGTGCCAGCAGATTCAGGGTCTCTGGGGCCAACGTCCTGACTTTC. Its translation is CASRFRVSGANVLTF. The variable domain in full, completed from reference TRBV5-4 and TRBJ2-6, reads ETGVTQSPTHLIKTRGQQVTLRCSSQSGHNTVSWYQQALGQGPQFIFQYYREEENGRGNFPPRFSGLQFPNYSSELNVNALELDDSALYLCASRFRVSGANVLTFGAGSRLTVL.

A word on this clonotype: This beta chain appears as a stray read in a library generated for alpha chains; its size is not informative. The chain uses TRBV12-3 or TRBV12-4 and TRBJ1-1, with D perhaps matching TRBD1 (5 bases). The CDR3 totals 15 residues. V lost 5 bases to trimming and J lost 3 bases, with 16 bases between them. In DNA, the CDR3 is TGTGCCAGCAGTCCCGCGGGGCGCGGGGACACTGAAGCTTTCTTT. It yields the protein CASSPAGRGDTEAFF.